These T cell receptor beta chains were read from a single sample in a study of T-cell reconstitution after alpha-beta-depleted transplantation in children. From the PCR reads, TCRdb called clonotypes with MiXCR, one entry per CDR3 protein. The sample lists about 230,000 distinct CDR3 sequences, roughly 10% occurring once. The specimen comprised PBMCs from the stem cell graft donor, sampled from the stem cell graft. The receptor set was obtained from a human donor who donated a stem cell graft to a child with acute lymphoblastic leukemia. Both conserved end residues are trimmed from each CDR3. The order of the fields is V gene, J gene, CDR3 protein.

V gene: TRBV9; J gene: TRBJ2-7; CDR3 protein: ASSVRDSSHEQY
V gene: TRBV5-1; J gene: TRBJ1-2; CDR3 protein: ASSLDGEDYGYT
V gene: TRBV6-5; J gene: TRBJ2-5; CDR3 protein: ASSYWASGRETQY
V gene: TRBV5-1; J gene: TRBJ1-1; CDR3 protein: ASRGQQGVNTEAF
V gene: TRBV20-1; J gene: TRBJ2-3; CDR3 protein: SARWSSNTQY
V gene: TRBV6-5; J gene: TRBJ2-5; CDR3 protein: ASSSTDRGALETQY
V gene: TRBV5-1; J gene: TRBJ2-3; CDR3 protein: ASSLASSGYTDTQY
V gene: TRBV5-1; J gene: TRBJ2-1; CDR3 protein: ASSIDTGALILYNEQF
V gene: TRBV12-3/TRBV12-4; J gene: TRBJ1-5; CDR3 protein: ASSLDTRWNSNQPQH
V gene: TRBV13; J gene: TRBJ2-2; CDR3 protein: ASSPGQGPYGELF
V gene: TRBV28; J gene: TRBJ2-5; CDR3 protein: ASSLQEETQY
V gene: TRBV5-1; J gene: TRBJ2-1; CDR3 protein: ASSPRGQGYYNEQF
V gene: TRBV28; J gene: TRBJ1-4; CDR3 protein: ASGAPDRVNSNEKLF
V gene: TRBV6-1; J gene: TRBJ1-4; CDR3 protein: ASSLVGGWREKLF
V gene: TRBV5-1; J gene: TRBJ2-1; CDR3 protein: ASSLNRRGGYNEQF
V gene: TRBV24-1; J gene: TRBJ1-5; CDR3 protein: ATSDTGGHQPQH
V gene: TRBV5-4; J gene: TRBJ2-2; CDR3 protein: ASSLLRIDQGRGKVWNGELF
V gene: TRBV7-9; J gene: TRBJ1-1; CDR3 protein: ASSLLVDEAF
V gene: TRBV20-1; J gene: TRBJ1-1; CDR3 protein: SARLLWGVTEAF
V gene: TRBV5-5; J gene: TRBJ2-3; CDR3 protein: ASAEGHSTDTQY
V gene: TRBV7-2; J gene: TRBJ2-1; CDR3 protein: ASSLHSGGNNEQF
V gene: TRBV7-8; J gene: TRBJ2-5; CDR3 protein: ASSLARRDSLLQETQY
V gene: TRBV7-9; J gene: TRBJ2-7; CDR3 protein: ASSPRQGFVYEQY
V gene: TRBV5-1; J gene: TRBJ2-2; CDR3 protein: ASKGYSNTGELF
V gene: TRBV7-8; J gene: TRBJ1-5; CDR3 protein: ASSVRGYGSDQPQH
V gene: TRBV5-1; J gene: TRBJ1-1; CDR3 protein: ASSRMTGFGDTEAF
V gene: TRBV2; J gene: TRBJ1-2; CDR3 protein: ASPLLGQSGYT
V gene: TRBV5-6; J gene: TRBJ1-1; CDR3 protein: ASSLESRTEAF
V gene: TRBV7-2; J gene: TRBJ1-1; CDR3 protein: ASSLVSDMNTEAF
V gene: TRBV12-3/TRBV12-4; J gene: TRBJ2-7; CDR3 protein: ASSPGLGAYEQY
V gene: TRBV5-1; J gene: TRBJ2-3; CDR3 protein: ASFPRTDTQY
V gene: TRBV27; J gene: TRBJ1-5; CDR3 protein: ASSFFGSGFNQPQH
V gene: TRBV12-3/TRBV12-4; J gene: TRBJ1-3; CDR3 protein: ASAETLGNTIY
V gene: TRBV27; J gene: TRBJ2-2; CDR3 protein: ASSYRDSNTGELF
V gene: TRBV5-1; J gene: TRBJ2-1; CDR3 protein: ASSLDGISYNEQF
V gene: TRBV19; J gene: TRBJ1-1; CDR3 protein: ASLRQGAPSEAF
V gene: TRBV12-3/TRBV12-4; J gene: TRBJ1-5; CDR3 protein: ASRPGQGLGQPQH
V gene: TRBV6-5; J gene: TRBJ1-2; CDR3 protein: ASSYSSDRVGGYT
V gene: TRBV5-1; J gene: TRBJ1-2; CDR3 protein: ASSMGTDYGYT
V gene: TRBV27; J gene: TRBJ2-1; CDR3 protein: ASSFLRVAGLHNEQF
V gene: TRBV25-1; J gene: TRBJ2-2; CDR3 protein: ASRAPGELF
V gene: TRBV5-5; J gene: TRBJ2-1; CDR3 protein: ASSVRQGQVYNEQF
V gene: TRBV7-8; J gene: TRBJ1-6; CDR3 protein: ASSLGPYSSYNSPLH
V gene: TRBV20-1; J gene: TRBJ2-7; CDR3 protein: SARFGTRPEQY
V gene: TRBV19; J gene: TRBJ2-7; CDR3 protein: ASSIDPTYEQY
V gene: TRBV20-1; J gene: TRBJ1-5; CDR3 protein: SARADGNSNQPQH
V gene: TRBV5-1; J gene: TRBJ2-3; CDR3 protein: ASSSSGAGSDTQY
V gene: TRBV29-1; J gene: TRBJ2-2; CDR3 protein: SAGQANTGELF
V gene: TRBV12-3/TRBV12-4; J gene: TRBJ2-5; CDR3 protein: ASGITGVETQY
V gene: TRBV20-1; J gene: TRBJ1-5; CDR3 protein: SASSGDQPQH